The 3 T cell receptor beta chains reported below all come from one sample, sequenced in a study of regulatory T cells in long-lasting Graves disease. TCR beta libraries were built with iRepertoire HTBI primers and Arm-PCR of CDR3 regions. TCRdb independently ran MiXCR on the multiplex PCR reads; one entry per CDR3 protein. The sample shows 420,000 or so distinct CDR3 sequences, about a quarter of them seen only once. Described time point: persistent/refractory GD, antithyroid drugs over 5 years with positive TRAb. Making the TCR library involved RNA that had been extracted from PBMCs. The source was peripheral blood mononuclear cells (PBMCs), collected when the disease was refractory, from a patient treated with antithyroid drugs. The receptors were gathered from a female donor with Graves disease.

This clonotype has a handful of counts. The DNA of the CDR3 is TGTGCCACTCCAGACGAGGGACTAGCGGGTCTGTCGAACAACATTCAGTACTTC. Its translation is CATPDEGLAGLSNNIQYF. The chain combines TRBV3-2 with TRBJ2-4; the D segment call TRBD2 is taken from the table without a DNA check. TRBV3-2 is classified as a pseudogene. This CDR3 comprises 18 residues.

Only a few counts were recorded for this clonotype. The chain carries TRBV20-1 and TRBJ2-4; 7 bases match TRBD1. J was trimmed by 1 base and V by 4 bases; bases with no gene match: 1. The CDR3 sequence is 13 residues long. The germline V gene has CDR1 DFQATT and CDR2 SNEGSKA (reference sequence). CDR3 sequence: CSATQGAKNIQYF. As DNA, the CDR3 is TGCAGTGCTACACAGGGGGCCAAAAACATTCAGTACTTC.

This clonotype was detected ten times or more. The chain carries TRBV5-5 and TRBJ2-7; D gene unclear. V dropped 3 bases and J dropped 4 bases, with 11 bases sitting between them. In germline, CDR1 is SGHKS, CDR2 YYEKEE (reference sequence). The CDR3 runs to 13 residues. The CDR3: CASSSSVSYEQYF. The CDR3 region has the DNA TGTGCCAGCAGCTCTTCCGTTTCGTACGAGCAGTACTTC.